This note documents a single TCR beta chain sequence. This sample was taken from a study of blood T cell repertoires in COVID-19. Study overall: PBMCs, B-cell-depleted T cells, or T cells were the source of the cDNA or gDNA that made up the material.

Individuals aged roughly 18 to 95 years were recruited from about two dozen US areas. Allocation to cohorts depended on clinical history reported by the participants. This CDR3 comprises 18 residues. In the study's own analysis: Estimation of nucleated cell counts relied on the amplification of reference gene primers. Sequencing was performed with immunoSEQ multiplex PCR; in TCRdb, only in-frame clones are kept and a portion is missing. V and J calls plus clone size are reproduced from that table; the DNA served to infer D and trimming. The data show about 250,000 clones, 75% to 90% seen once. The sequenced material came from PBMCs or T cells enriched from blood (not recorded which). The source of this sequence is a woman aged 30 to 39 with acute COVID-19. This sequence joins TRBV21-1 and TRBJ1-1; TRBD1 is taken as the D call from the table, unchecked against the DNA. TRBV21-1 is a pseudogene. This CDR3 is CASSTTHGPTGQNTEAFF. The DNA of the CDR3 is TGTGCCAGCAGCACGACCCATGGGCCGACAGGGCAAAACACTGAAGCTTTCTTT.